This TCR beta chain derives from a study of T cell responses to AZD1222 COVID-19 vaccine. Study-wide results and limits: At baseline, seropositivity was found in only a handful of AZD1222 recipients. Most donors were white British and more were female, and clonal diversity was possibly underestimated. Unmutated variant regions are reportedly the target of nearly half of TCRs that are spike-specific.

Turning to this clone: Its antigen is unidentified.

Assay: immunoSEQ multiplex PCR; the TCRdb copy retains only in-frame clones and omits some. Among more than 85,000 clones listed, roughly nine tenths were seen once. Second-dose intervals near 4 or 12 weeks were combined. Germline V gives CDR1 KGHDR, CDR2 SFDVKD. The length of the CDR3 is 15 residues. J was trimmed by 7 bases and V by 4 bases; bases with no gene match: 8. The source is an adult who received the AZD1222 COVID-19 vaccine. V gene TRBV24-1 combines with J gene TRBJ1-5; 8 nucleotides line up with TRBD1. The specimen comprised peripheral blood, sampled 28 days after the second AZD1222 dose. DNA for the CDR3: TGTGCCACCAGTGACGCCTCAGGGGGCTCGCAGCCCCAGCATTTT. It specifies CATSDASGGSQPQHF.